The subject of this entry is one T cell receptor (beta chain). This sample stems from a study of blood T cell repertoires in COVID-19. This CDR3 comprises 13 residues. CDR1 and CDR2 from the germline V gene are SQVTM and ANQGSEA. V lost 6 bases to trimming and J lost 6 bases, with 14 bases between them. Authors' processing steps: Estimated nucleated cell counts came from reference gene primer amplification. The repertoire was sequenced with immunoSEQ multiplex PCR; TCRdb's copy has only in-frame clones and lacks some. V and J calls and clone size are as listed in that table; D and trimming were resolved from the DNA. The sample contains a few hundred thousand clones, about 90% of which appear only once. Participants, about 18 to 90 years old, spanned around 25 US areas. Each participant's cohort was designated according to participant-reported clinical history. Recovered status in Cohort 3 required two negative PCRs, clearance, or symptom resolution.

This sequence originates from a woman aged 25 to 45 who had recovered from COVID-19. Sequences were obtained from PBMCs or T cells enriched from blood (not recorded which). The rearrangement joins TRBV29-1 to TRBJ1-4; the D gene is possibly TRBD1 (5 bases). The CDR3 region has the DNA TGCAGCGTCCTCAGGGTTGTCGATGAAAAACTGTTTTTT. Translating gives CSVLRVVDEKLFF.